Sequencing of this T cell receptor beta chain was carried out in a study of cytomegalovirus exposure and HLA in healthy donors. Study-wide background: In an early release, HLA-typed donors contributed tens of millions of unique TCR sequences.

Study findings and constraints: Generally TCR sequences proved uncommon, though certain public TCRs appeared in numerous donors.

Vbeta (60) and Jbeta (13) primers were used in the PCR. The assay was immunoSEQ multiplex PCR, and TCRdb's table has in-frame clones only and misses some. The sample contains 150,000 to 200,000 clones, roughly 75% of which appear only once. Germline lookup yields CDR1 SEHNR and CDR2 FQNEAQ (reference sequence). The CDR3 totals 13 residues. V was cut by 7 bases and J by 7 bases, with 14 bases left in between. Comments on this clone: What it binds is unknown.

Sequencing was carried out using PBMCs. The gene calls are TRBV7-9 and TRBJ2-1; D is ambiguous. The clonotype originates from a woman between 25 and 40 years old in good health and CMV-seronegative. The CDR3 DNA sequence: TGTGCCAGCACGCTCGAGGCCGGGAATGAGCAGTTCTTC. Its protein is CASTLEAGNEQFF.